This T cell receptor beta chain derives from a study of T cell changes during pregnancy in multiple sclerosis. The V and J ends lost 4 bases and 1 base respectively, with 11 bases between them. In germline, CDR1 is SGHNT, CDR2 YYREEE (reference sequence). CDR3 length equals 14 residues. Sequencing used immunoSEQ multiplex PCR; TCRdb keeps in-frame clones, though not all of them. The sample consists of about 98,000 clones, approximately 90% of them appearing once. The chain employs TRBV5-4 and TRBJ1-1, with a weak D call TRBD1 (5 bases). This TCR was sampled from a female donor in good health, enrolled as a control in a pregnancy study. This sample comprised peripheral blood, obtained after pregnancy. CDR3 sequence reads: CASSLQTANTEAFF. The CDR3, as DNA: TGTGCCAGCAGCCTACAGACAGCGAACACTGAAGCTTTCTTT.